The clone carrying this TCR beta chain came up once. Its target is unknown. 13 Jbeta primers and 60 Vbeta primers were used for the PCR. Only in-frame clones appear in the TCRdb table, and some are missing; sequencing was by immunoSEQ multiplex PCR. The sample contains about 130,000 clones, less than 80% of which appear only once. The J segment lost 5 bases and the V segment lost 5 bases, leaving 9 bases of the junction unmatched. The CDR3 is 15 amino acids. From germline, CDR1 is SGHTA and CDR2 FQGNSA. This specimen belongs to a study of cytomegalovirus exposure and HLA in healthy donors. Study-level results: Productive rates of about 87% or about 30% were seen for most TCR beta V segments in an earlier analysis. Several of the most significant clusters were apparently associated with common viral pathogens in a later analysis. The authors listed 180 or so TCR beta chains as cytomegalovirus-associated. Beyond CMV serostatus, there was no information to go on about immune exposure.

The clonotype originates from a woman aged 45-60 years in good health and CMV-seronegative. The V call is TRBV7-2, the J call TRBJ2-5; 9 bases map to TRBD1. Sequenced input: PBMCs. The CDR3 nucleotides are TGTGCCAGCAGCCGAGAGACAGGGGGAGGTGAGACCCAGTACTTC. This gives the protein CASSRETGGGETQYF.